The 11 T cell receptor beta chains below all came from one sample that was sequenced in a study of CD8 T cells in ankylosing spondylitis. TCRdb redid the calling of the 5' RACE reads with MiXCR, one entry per CDR3 protein. Altogether 150,000 to 200,000 distinct CDR3 sequences are present, approximately 10% being singletons, with the ten largest covering around 29%. What was sequenced was blood, either unsorted or a sorted T cell fraction (not recorded which). These receptors were collected from a male donor with ankylosing spondylitis or in good health (not recorded which).

Ten or more counts support this clonotype. This rearrangement joins TRBV10-3 to TRBJ1-2; 7 bases are shared with TRBD1. Germline V lookup: CDR1 ENHRY, CDR2 SYGVKD. Trimming cost V 3 bases and J 10 bases; bases outside gene matches: 8. The CDR3 totals 13 residues. The DNA of the CDR3 is TGTGCCATCAGTGATGGCAGGGGGGAACCCTACACCTTC. It codes for CAISDGRGEPYTF.

This clonotype has ten or more counts. In DNA, the CDR3 is TGTGCCAGCAGCTTCGGGACATCTCATCAGCCCCAGCATTTT. It is translated as CASSFGTSHQPQHF. The rearrangement uses TRBV5-6 and TRBJ1-5, with D perhaps TRBD1 (6 bases). Trimming took off 2 bases at V and 5 bases at J, with 11 bases between the two ends. Per the germline V gene, CDR1 is SGHDT and CDR2 is YYEEEE. The CDR3 has 14 residues.

This rearrangement joins TRBV29-1 to TRBJ1-1; D is ambiguous. The V gene lost 3 bases and the J gene lost 5 bases, with 13 bases spanning the gap. This CDR3 comprises 13 residues. CDR1 is SQVTM, CDR2 ANQGSEA, per germline. In DNA, the CDR3 is TGCAGCGTTGACGGGGTCGTTGGGACTGAAGCTTTCTTT. Translated: CSVDGVVGTEAFF.

This clonotype was observed at least ten times. The chain links TRBV5-1 to TRBJ2-7, with D uncertain. The length of the CDR3 is 18 residues. CDR1 and CDR2 (germline): SGHRS, YFSETQ. Trimming stripped 0 bases from V and 0 bases from J, with 19 bases between. CDR3 DNA sequence: TGCGCCAGCAGCTTGGGCTCCTCACGCGGACGGGCCTCCTACGAGCAGTACTTC. Protein sequence: CASSLGSSRGRASYEQYF.

This clonotype has ten or more counts. The rearrangement joins TRBV29-1 to TRBJ2-7; D is ambiguous. In germline, CDR1 is SQVTM, CDR2 ANQGSEA. CDR3 length: 13 residues. V was cut by 0 bases and J by 0 bases, with 6 bases left in between. The CDR3 bases are TGCAGCGTTGAAGATCGGGTCTCCTACGAGCAGTACTTC. This gives the protein CSVEDRVSYEQYF.

There are a few counts of this clonotype. This rearrangement joins TRBV2 to TRBJ2-3, with 8 bases identical to TRBD2. J gave up 0 bases and V 6 bases, and 5 bases lay outside the gene matches. The CDR3 spans 15 residues. Germline CDR1 SNHLY, CDR2 FYNNEI. The CDR3 loop is CASSPGTRSTDTQYF. CDR3 in DNA: TGTGCCAGCAGCCCCGGGACTAGAAGCACAGATACGCAGTATTTT.

This clonotype was seen a few times. The V gene is TRBV5-5, the J gene TRBJ2-5; the match to TRBD1 covers 8 bases. CDR1 and CDR2 from the germline V gene are SGHKS and YYEKEE (reference sequence). The CDR3 has 15 residues. With V trimmed by 4 bases and J by 3 bases, 8 bases remained unmatched. CDR3 residues: CASSHLVQGEETQYF. The CDR3 nucleotides read TGTGCCAGCAGCCACCTAGTACAGGGGGAAGAGACCCAGTACTTC. Using reference TRBV5-5 and TRBJ2-5 for the parts outside the CDR3, the full variable domain is DAGVTQSPTHLIKTRGQQVTLRCSPISGHKSVSWYQQVLGQGPQFIFQYYEKEERGRGNFPDRFSARQFPNYSSELNVNALLLGDSALYLCASSHLVQGEETQYFGPGTRLLVL.

V is TRBV11-3 and J is TRBJ2-7; D is perhaps TRBD1 (6 bases). The CDR3 has 15 amino acids. V lost 4 bases, J lost 3 bases, and 16 bases lay in between. Per germline, CDR1 SGHNT and CDR2 YENEEA. CDR3 nucleotide sequence: TGTGCCAGCAGCTCCCCCCATACGACAGGCTACGAGCAGTACTTC. Translating gives CASSSPHTTGYEQYF.

This clonotype appeared a few times. This chain uses TRBV5-5 with TRBJ2-3; no definite D call. V shed 0 bases and J shed 0 bases, with 8 bases lying between them. Germline V gene data show CDR1 as SGHKS and CDR2 as YYEKEE (reference sequence). The CDR3 length is 15 residues. CDR3 nucleotide sequence: TGTGCCAGCAGCTTGGGGCCAGTGAGCACAGATACGCAGTATTTT. Translation gives CASSLGPVSTDTQYF.

This clonotype was counted ten times or more. The gene calls are TRBV24-1 and TRBJ2-1; maybe TRBD2 (5 bases). The V gene's germline CDR1 is KGHDR and CDR2 SFDVKD. This CDR3 has 12 amino acids. V shed 3 bases and J shed 10 bases, with 9 bases lying between them. The CDR3: CATSDLGEEQFF. CDR3 coding DNA: TGTGCCACCAGTGATCTGGGAGAGGAGCAGTTCTTC.

This clonotype came up a few times. The chain combines TRBV5-5 with TRBJ2-1; 7 nucleotides agree with TRBD1. The CDR3 length is 16 residues. V lost 3 bases, J lost 9 bases, and 15 bases stayed unmatched. Per germline, CDR1 SGHKS and CDR2 YYEKEE (reference sequence). CDR3 nucleotide sequence: TGTGCCAGCAGCTCAACGACAGGGCCAGGGACGGGTGAGCAGTTCTTC. Protein: CASSSTTGPGTGEQFF.